Below, 7 T cell receptor beta chains from the same sample are listed, as sequenced in a study of OX40 agonist ivuxolimab in advanced cancers. Data came from immunoSEQ multiplex PCR; TCRdb stores just in-frame clones and leaves some out. The top ten clones hold approximately 7.7% of a sample with fewer than 90,000 clones, about 86% of them seen once. Sequencing was performed on CD4+ or CD8+ T cells sorted from blood, taken in a trial of the OX40 agonist ivuxolimab. These receptors originate from an adult with an advanced solid tumor such as melanoma, head and neck, liver or kidney cancer.

The chain recombines TRBV7-2 with TRBJ2-5, with D perhaps assigned TRBD1 or TRBD2 (5 bases each). V was pared by 2 bases and J by 10 bases, with 14 bases between. The germline V gene encodes CDR1 SGHTA and CDR2 FQGNSA. This CDR3 has 13 residues. The CDR3: CASSLRGVSIQYF. The CDR3 region has the DNA TGTGCCAGCAGCTTAAGGGGAGTTTCCATCCAGTACTTC.

V is TRBV19 and J is TRBJ2-3, with D possibly being TRBD1 (6 bases). Deletions cut 5 bases from V and 5 bases from J, with 8 bases between. Germline V CDR1 and CDR2: LNHDA, SQIVND (reference sequence). The CDR3 is 12 amino acids. CDR3 sequence (DNA): TGTGCCAGTAGTCCAGGGGTAGATACGCAGTATTTT. Amino acids: CASSPGVDTQYF.

V is TRBV9 and J is TRBJ2-3; TRBD2 matches 9 bases. The CDR3 totals 17 residues. CDR1 is SGDLS and CDR2 is YYNGEE in the germline V gene. Trimming cost V 7 bases and J 6 bases; bases outside gene matches: 18. CDR3: CASAPLYNSGRSDTQYF. DNA of the CDR3: TGTGCCAGCGCTCCCCTTTATAATAGCGGGAGATCGGATACGCAGTATTTT.

This clone was recorded only once. The genes are TRBV19 and TRBJ1-1; D is ambiguous. This CDR3 has 15 residues. The ends were cut back, 4 bases at V and 11 bases at J, with 23 bases in the middle. Germline loops: CDR1 LNHDA, CDR2 SQIVND (reference sequence). The chain's CDR3 is CASSSAREAASPAFF. CDR3 nucleotides: TGTGCCAGTAGTAGTGCCCGGGAGGCTGCCTCCCCCGCTTTCTTT.

This chain joins TRBV27 and TRBJ1-6; D remains unclear. In germline, CDR1 is MNHEY, CDR2 SMNVEV (reference sequence). CDR3 size: 14 residues. Trimming took 3 bases from V and 5 from J, leaving 8 bases between them. The CDR3 is CASSFWQDNSPLHF. CDR3 DNA sequence: TGTGCCAGCAGTTTTTGGCAGGATAATTCACCCCTCCACTTT.

The chain has TRBV2 and TRBJ1-2; a possible D gene is TRBD1 (6 bases). The CDR3 has 14 amino acids. Trimming took 11 bases from V and 4 from J, leaving 20 bases between them. The germline CDR1 and CDR2 sequences are SNHLY and FYNNEI. Here the CDR3 reads CAGTLIQGSYGYTF. DNA for the CDR3: TGTGCCGGGACTCTTATACAGGGCAGCTATGGCTACACCTTC.

This chain joins TRBV19 and TRBJ2-3; D unresolved. CDR1 and CDR2 (germline): LNHDA, SQIVND (reference sequence). The CDR3 extends over 15 amino acids. The ends were cut back, 6 bases at V and 2 bases at J, with 15 bases in the middle. The CDR3 sequence is CASSDRSRSTDTQYF. In nucleotides, the CDR3 is TGTGCCAGTAGCGATCGGTCAAGATCCACAGATACGCAGTATTTT.